Here is one TCR beta chain with its context. An end of the junction does not agree with germline; a read error may underlie this. The sample holds other DNA sequences that translate to the same CDR3. The entry originates in a study of metastatic and nonmetastatic thyroid tumors. This CDR3 is built from 17 residues. The germline V gene has CDR1 MNHEY and CDR2 SVGEGT. Using MiXCR, TCRdb re-called clones from the PCR reads. The data hold around 23,000 clones, with 9.5% to 12% observed a single time. Each patient went into thyroid surgery without having received any treatment. V is TRBV6-2 or TRBV6-3 and J is TRBJ1-5; D not resolved. Material for sequencing was blood. The receptor comes from a female donor with papillary thyroid cancer or a benign thyroid nodule (not recorded which). Some clones in this sample may be carry-over from other donors' samples. The CDR3 reads CASSYWPPGFNVQPQHF. The CDR3 coding sequence is TGTGCCAGCAGTTACTGGCCCCCAGGTTTCAATGTCCAGCCCCAACATTTT.